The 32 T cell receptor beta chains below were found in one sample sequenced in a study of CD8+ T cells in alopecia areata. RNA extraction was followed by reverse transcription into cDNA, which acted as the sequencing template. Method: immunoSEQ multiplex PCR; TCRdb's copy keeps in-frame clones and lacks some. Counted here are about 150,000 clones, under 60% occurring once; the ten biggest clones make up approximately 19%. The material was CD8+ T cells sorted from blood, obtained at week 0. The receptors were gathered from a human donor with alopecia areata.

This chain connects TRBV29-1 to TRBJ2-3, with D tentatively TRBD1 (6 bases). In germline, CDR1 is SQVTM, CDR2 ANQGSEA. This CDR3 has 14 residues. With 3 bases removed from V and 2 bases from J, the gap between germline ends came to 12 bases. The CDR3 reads CSVDGQLTTDTQYF. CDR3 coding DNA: TGCAGCGTTGACGGACAGCTAACCACAGATACGCAGTATTTT.

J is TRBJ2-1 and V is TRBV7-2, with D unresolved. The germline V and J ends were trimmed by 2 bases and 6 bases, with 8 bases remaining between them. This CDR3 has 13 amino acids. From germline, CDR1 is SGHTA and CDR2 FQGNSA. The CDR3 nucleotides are TGTGCCAGCAGCTTAACCGGGTTCAATGAGCAGTTCTTC. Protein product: CASSLTGFNEQFF.

The CDR3 DNA follows: TGCAGCGTTGTAGTGGGGACAGACTATGGCTACACCTTC. This sequence encodes CSVVVGTDYGYTF. The chain is built from TRBV29-1 and TRBJ1-2; TRBD1 matches at 7 bases. CDR3 size: 13 residues. Per the germline V gene, CDR1 is SQVTM and CDR2 is ANQGSEA. With V trimmed by 4 bases and J by 3 bases, 5 bases remained unmatched. Complete variable domain (other parts from reference TRBV29-1 and TRBJ1-2): SAVISQKPSRDICQRGTSLTIQCQVDSQVTMMFWYRQQPGQSLTLIATANQGSEATYESGFVIDKFPISRPNLTFSTLTVSNMSPEDSSIYLCSVVVGTDYGYTFGSGTRLTVV.

The CDR3 spells CSVEEVVGDREYYGYTF. DNA for the CDR3: TGCAGCGTTGAAGAGGTGGTCGGGGACAGGGAATACTATGGCTACACCTTC. J is TRBJ1-2 and V is TRBV29-1; the match to TRBD1 covers 9 bases. Germline trimming cut 0 bases from V and 3 bases from J; bases unmatched to any gene: 11. This CDR3 comprises 17 residues. CDR1 and CDR2 from the germline V gene are SQVTM and ANQGSEA.

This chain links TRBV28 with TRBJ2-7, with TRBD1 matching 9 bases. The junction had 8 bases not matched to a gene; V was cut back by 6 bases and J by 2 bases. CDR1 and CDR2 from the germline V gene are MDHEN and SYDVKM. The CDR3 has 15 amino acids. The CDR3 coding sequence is TGTGCCAGCAGCCGTACAGGGGGCGATACCTACGAGCAGTACTTC. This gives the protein CASSRTGGDTYEQYF.

CDR3 in DNA: TGCAGCGTTGAAGGGCGGGGTGGGGCTGATGGCTACACCTTC. The encoded protein is CSVEGRGGADGYTF. The V call is TRBV29-1, the J call TRBJ1-2; D perhaps matches TRBD1 (5 bases). The V gene's germline CDR1 is SQVTM and CDR2 ANQGSEA. The CDR3 consists of 14 residues. The V and J ends lost 1 base and 6 bases respectively, with 15 bases between them.

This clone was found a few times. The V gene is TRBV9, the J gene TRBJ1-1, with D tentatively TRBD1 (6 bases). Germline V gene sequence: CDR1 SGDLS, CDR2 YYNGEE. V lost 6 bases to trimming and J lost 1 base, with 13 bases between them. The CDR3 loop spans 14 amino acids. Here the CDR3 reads CASTRGGKNTEAFF. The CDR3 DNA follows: TGTGCCAGCACAAGGGGGGGAAAGAACACTGAAGCTTTCTTT.

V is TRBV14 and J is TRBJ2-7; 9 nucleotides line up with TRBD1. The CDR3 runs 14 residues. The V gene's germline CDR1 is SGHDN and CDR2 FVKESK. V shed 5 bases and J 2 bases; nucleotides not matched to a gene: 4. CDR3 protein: CASSEGQGPYEQYF. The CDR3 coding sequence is TGTGCCAGCAGCGAGGGACAGGGACCCTACGAGCAGTACTTC.

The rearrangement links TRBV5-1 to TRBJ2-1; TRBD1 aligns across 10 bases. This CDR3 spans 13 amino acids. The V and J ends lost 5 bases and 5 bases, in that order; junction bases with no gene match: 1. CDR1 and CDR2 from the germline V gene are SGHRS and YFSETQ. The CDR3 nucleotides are TGCGCCAGCAGGGGACAGGGGAACAATGAGCAGTTCTTC. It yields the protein CASRGQGNNEQFF.

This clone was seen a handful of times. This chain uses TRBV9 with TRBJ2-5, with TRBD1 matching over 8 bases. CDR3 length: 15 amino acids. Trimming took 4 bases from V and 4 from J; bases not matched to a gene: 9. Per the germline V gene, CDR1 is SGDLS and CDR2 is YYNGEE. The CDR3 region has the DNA TGTGCCAGCAGCCCCGGGCAGGGGGCTTTAGAGACCCAGTACTTC. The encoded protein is CASSPGQGALETQYF.

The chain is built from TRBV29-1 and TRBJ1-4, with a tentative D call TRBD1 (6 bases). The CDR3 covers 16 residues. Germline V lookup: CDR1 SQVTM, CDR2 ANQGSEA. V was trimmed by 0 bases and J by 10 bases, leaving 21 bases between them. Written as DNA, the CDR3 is TGCAGCGTTGAAGATGGGGAAGGGGGAGTATTGGCAAAACTGTTTTTT. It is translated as CSVEDGEGGVLAKLFF.

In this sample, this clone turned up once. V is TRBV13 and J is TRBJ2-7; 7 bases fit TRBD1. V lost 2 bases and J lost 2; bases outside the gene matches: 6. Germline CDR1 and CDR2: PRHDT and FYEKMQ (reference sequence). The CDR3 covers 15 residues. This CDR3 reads CASSLFGTVPYEQYF. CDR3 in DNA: TGTGCCAGCAGCTTATTCGGGACAGTCCCCTACGAGCAGTACTTC.

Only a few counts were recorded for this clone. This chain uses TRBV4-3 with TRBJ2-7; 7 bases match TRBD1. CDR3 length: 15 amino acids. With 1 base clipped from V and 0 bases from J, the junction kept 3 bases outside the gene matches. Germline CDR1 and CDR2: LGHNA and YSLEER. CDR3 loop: CASSQADRSSYEQYF. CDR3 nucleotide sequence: TGCGCCAGCAGCCAAGCGGACAGGAGCTCCTACGAGCAGTACTTC.

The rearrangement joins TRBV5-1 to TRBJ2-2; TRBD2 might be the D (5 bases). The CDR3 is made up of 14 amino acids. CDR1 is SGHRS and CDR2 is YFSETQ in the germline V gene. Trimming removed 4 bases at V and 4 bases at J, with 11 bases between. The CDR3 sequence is CASSRAEGTGELFF. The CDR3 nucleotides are TGCGCCAGCAGCCGGGCCGAGGGCACCGGGGAGCTGTTTTTT.

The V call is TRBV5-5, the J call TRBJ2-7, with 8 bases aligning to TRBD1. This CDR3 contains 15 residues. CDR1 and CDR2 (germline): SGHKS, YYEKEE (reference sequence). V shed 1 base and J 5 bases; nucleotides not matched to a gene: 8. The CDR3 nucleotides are TGTGCCAGCAGCTTGACCACCGGGACAGGTAACGAGCAGTACTTC. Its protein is CASSLTTGTGNEQYF.

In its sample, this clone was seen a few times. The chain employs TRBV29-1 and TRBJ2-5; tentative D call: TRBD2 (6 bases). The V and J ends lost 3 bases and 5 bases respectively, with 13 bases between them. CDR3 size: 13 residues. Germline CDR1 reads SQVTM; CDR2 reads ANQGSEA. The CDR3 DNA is TGCAGCGTTGAGGTTGTAGCGGCGGAGACCCAGTACTTC. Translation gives CSVEVVAAETQYF.

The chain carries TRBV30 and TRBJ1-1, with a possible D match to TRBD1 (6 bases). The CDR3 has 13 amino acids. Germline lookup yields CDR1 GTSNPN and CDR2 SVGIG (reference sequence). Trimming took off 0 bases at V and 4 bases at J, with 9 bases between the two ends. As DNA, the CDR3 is TGTGCCTGGAGTGTGTCAGGGGCCACTGAAGCTTTCTTT. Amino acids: CAWSVSGATEAFF.

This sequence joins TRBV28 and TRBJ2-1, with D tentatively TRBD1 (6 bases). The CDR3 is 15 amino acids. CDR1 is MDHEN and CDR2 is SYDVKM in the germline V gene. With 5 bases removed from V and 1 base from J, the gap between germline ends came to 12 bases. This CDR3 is CASSGTGTSYNEQFF. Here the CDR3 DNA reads TGTGCCAGCAGTGGAACAGGGACGTCCTACAATGAGCAGTTCTTC. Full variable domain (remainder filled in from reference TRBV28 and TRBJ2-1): DVKVTQSSRYLVKRTGEKVFLECVQDMDHENMFWYRQDPGLGLRLIYFSYDVKMKEKGDIPEGYSVSREKKERFSLILESASTNQTSMYLCASSGTGTSYNEQFFGPGTRLTVL.

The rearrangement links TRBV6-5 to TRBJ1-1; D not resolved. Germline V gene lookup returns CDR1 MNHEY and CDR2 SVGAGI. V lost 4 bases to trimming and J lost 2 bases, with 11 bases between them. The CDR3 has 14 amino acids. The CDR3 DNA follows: TGTGCCAGCAGTTGGAAGGGTGGTAACACTGAAGCTTTCTTT. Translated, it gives CASSWKGGNTEAFF.

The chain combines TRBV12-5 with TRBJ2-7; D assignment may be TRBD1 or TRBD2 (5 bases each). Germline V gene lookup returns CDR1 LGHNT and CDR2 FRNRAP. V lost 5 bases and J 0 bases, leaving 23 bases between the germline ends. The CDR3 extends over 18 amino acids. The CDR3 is CASGDAPSGTASSYEQYF. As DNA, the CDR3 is TGTGCTAGTGGTGACGCCCCCTCCGGGACGGCAAGCTCCTACGAGCAGTACTTC.

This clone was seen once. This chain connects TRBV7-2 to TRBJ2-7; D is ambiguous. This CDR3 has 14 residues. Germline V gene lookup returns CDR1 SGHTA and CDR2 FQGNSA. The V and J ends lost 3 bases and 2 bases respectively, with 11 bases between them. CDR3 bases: TGTGCCAGCAGCTTCAAGGCGGCAACCTACGAGCAGTACTTC. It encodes CASSFKAATYEQYF.

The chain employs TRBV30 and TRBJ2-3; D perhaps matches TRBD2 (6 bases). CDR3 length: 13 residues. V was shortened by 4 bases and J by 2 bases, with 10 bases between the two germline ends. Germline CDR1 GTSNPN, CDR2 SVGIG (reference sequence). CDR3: CAWISGYTDTQYF. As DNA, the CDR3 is TGTGCCTGGATTAGCGGCTACACAGATACGCAGTATTTT.

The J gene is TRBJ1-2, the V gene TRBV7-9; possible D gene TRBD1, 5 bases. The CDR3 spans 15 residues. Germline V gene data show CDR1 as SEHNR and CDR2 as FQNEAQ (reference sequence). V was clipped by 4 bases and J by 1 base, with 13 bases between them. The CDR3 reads CASSSTGTGNYGYTF. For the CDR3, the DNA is TGTGCCAGCAGCTCAACCGGGACGGGTAACTATGGCTACACCTTC.

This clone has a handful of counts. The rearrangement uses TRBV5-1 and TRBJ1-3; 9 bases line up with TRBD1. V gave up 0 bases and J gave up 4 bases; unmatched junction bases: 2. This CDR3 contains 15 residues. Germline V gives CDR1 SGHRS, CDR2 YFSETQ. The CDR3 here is CASSLDRGPGNTIYF. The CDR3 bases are TGCGCCAGCAGCTTGGACAGGGGGCCGGGAAACACCATATATTTT.

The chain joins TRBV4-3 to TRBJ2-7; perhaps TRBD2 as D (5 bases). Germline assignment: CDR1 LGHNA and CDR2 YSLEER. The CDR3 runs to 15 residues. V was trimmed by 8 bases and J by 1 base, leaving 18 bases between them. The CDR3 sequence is CASRVENSESYEQYF. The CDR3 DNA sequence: TGCGCCAGCCGAGTTGAGAATAGCGAGTCCTACGAGCAGTACTTC.

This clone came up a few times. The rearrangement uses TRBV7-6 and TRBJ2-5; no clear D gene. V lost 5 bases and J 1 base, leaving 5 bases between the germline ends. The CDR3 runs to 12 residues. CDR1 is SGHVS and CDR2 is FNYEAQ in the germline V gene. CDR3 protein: CASSRAQETQYF. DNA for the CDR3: TGTGCCAGCAGCAGGGCCCAAGAGACCCAGTACTTC.

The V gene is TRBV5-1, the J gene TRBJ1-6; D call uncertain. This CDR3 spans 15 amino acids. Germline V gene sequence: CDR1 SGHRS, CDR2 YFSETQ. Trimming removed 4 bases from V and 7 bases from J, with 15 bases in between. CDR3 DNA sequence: TGCGCCAGCAGCCCTACGGGCGGGAAGAATTCACCCCTCCACTTT. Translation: CASSPTGGKNSPLHF. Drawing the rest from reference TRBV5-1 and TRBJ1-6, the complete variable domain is KAGVTQTPRYLIKTRGQQVTLSCSPISGHRSVSWYQQTPGQGLQFLFEYFSETQRNKGNFPGRFSGRQFSNSRSEMNVSTLELGDSALYLCASSPTGGKNSPLHFGNGTRLTVT.

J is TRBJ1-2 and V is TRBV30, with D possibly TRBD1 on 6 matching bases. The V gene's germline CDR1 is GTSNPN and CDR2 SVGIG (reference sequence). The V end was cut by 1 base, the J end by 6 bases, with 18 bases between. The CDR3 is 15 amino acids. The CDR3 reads CAWSGFTGPRDGYTF. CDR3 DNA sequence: TGTGCCTGGAGTGGGTTCACAGGGCCGAGAGATGGCTACACCTTC.

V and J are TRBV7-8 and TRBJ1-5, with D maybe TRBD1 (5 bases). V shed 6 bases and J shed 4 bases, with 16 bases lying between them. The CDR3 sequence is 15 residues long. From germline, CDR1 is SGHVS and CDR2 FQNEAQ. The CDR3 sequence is CASSRGQGLNQPQHF. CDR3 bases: TGTGCCAGCAGTCGGGGTCAGGGACTTAATCAGCCCCAGCATTTT.

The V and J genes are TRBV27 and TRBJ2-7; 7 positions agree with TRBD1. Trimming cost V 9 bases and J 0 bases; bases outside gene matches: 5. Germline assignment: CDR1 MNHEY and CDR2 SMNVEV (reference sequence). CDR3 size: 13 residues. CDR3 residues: CASSGTDSYEQYF. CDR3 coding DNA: TGTGCCAGTTCCGGGACAGACTCCTACGAGCAGTACTTC.

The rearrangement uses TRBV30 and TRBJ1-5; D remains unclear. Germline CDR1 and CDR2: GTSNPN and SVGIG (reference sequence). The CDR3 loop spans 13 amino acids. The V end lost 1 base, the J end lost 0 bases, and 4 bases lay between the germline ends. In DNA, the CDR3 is TGTGCCTGGAGTGAGAGTAGCAATCAGCCCCAGCATTTT. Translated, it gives CAWSESSNQPQHF.

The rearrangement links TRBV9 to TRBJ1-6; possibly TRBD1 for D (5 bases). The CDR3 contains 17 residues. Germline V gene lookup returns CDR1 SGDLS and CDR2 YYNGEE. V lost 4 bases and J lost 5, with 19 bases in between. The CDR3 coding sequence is TGTGCCAGCAGCACCAGAAGGGACGACACGCATAATTCACCCCTCCACTTT. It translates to CASSTRRDDTHNSPLHF.